This TCR beta chain was sequenced during a study of T-cell memory formation after mild COVID-19. Findings of the study overall: Second-wave clones reaching peak frequency on day 37 lacked confirmed SARS-CoV-2 specificity. Researchers report contracting CD4+ clones mostly in CM and EM, with CD8+ clones in EMRA.

At least ten counts were recorded for this clonotype. Its target is not known. Constant-segment primers served in 5'RACE that generated TCR alpha and TCR beta cDNA libraries bearing sample barcodes and UMIs. TCRdb reprocessed the 5' RACE reads with MiXCR, giving one entry per CDR3 protein. The data show under 300,000 distinct CDR3 sequences, around 8% seen once. The sample taken for sequencing was PBMCs or a T cell subset sorted from them (not recorded which). The receptor's source is a man younger than 35 who had mild COVID-19 (a few samples of this study predate the infection). Cell type and time point are not known.

For the CDR3, the DNA is TGCAGTGCTAGACCGGGACACTTCTATGGCTACACCTTC. This codes for CSARPGHFYGYTF. The chain has TRBV20-1 and TRBJ1-2; D is possibly TRBD1 (6 bases). Germline V gene sequence: CDR1 DFQATT, CDR2 SNEGSKA (reference sequence). The CDR3 is 13 amino acids. Between the trimmed V and J ends, which lost 2 bases and 4 bases, there was a span of 11 bases.